These 13 T cell receptor beta chains were all obtained from the same sample, sequenced in a study of shared clonotypes between healthy human individuals. TCRdb's table, derived via immunoSEQ multiplex PCR, lists solely in-frame clones and lacks some. There are some 2,100,000 clones in the sample; more than 85% occur only once, and 1.7% lies in the top ten. In the naive CD8 group, cells lacked CD45RO and were positively selected for CCR7, so terminally differentiated effector memory CD45RA+ cells were left out. The specimen was naive CD8+ T cells from PBMCs. These receptors came from a man aged 18 to 30 in good health. Some clones in this sample may be carry-over from other donors' samples.

This chain connects TRBV10-3 to TRBJ2-1; a weak D match, TRBD2 (6 bases). The CDR3 has 19 residues. Trimming stripped 3 bases from V and 0 bases from J, with 21 bases between. Germline CDR1 ENHRY, CDR2 SYGVKD. DNA for the CDR3: TGTGCCATCAGTGAACCGGGACTTCTTAAGGGCCCCTCCTACAATGAGCAGTTCTTC. Translation: CAISEPGLLKGPSYNEQFF.

The sample holds one count of this clone. The chain combines TRBV19 with TRBJ2-1; 7 nucleotides line up with TRBD2. J was trimmed by 2 bases and V by 0 bases; bases with no gene match: 10. The CDR3 is made up of 18 amino acids. Germline V lookup: CDR1 LNHDA, CDR2 SQIVND (reference sequence). The CDR3 DNA is TGTGCCAGTAGTATAGATCGGCTAGCGGCGGGCACCTACAATGAGCAGTTCTTC. Translation: CASSIDRLAAGTYNEQFF.

This chain links TRBV14 with TRBJ2-5; D possibly corresponds to TRBD2 (5 bases). The CDR3 totals 17 residues. Trimming took off 4 bases at V and 1 base at J, with 19 bases between the two ends. Germline V CDR1 and CDR2: SGHDN, FVKESK. The CDR3 reads CASSLLGLGILQETQYF. In DNA, the CDR3 is TGTGCCAGCAGCCTCTTAGGACTGGGTATCCTCCAAGAGACCCAGTACTTC.

This clone was seen once. Germline is not matched at one junction end, which may reflect a read error. The rearrangement links TRBV30 to TRBJ2-2; D gene unclear. The CDR3 is made up of 10 amino acids. Per the germline V gene, CDR1 is GTSNPN and CDR2 is SVGIG (reference sequence). In DNA form, the CDR3 reads TGTGCCTGGAACTCCGGGGAGCTGTTTTTT. It translates to CAWNSGELFF.

The chain employs TRBV27 and TRBJ1-2; D gene ambiguous. From germline, CDR1 is MNHEY and CDR2 SMNVEV (reference sequence). The CDR3 runs 13 residues. V dropped 5 bases and J dropped 2 bases, with 9 bases sitting between them. The CDR3 nucleotides are TGTGCCAGCAGTCGGACGCCCAACTATGGCTACACCTTC. Its translation is CASSRTPNYGYTF.

The chain has TRBV19 and TRBJ1-5, with a tentative D call TRBD1 (5 bases). This CDR3 is built from 15 residues. CDR1 is LNHDA and CDR2 is SQIVND in the germline V gene (reference sequence). Between the trimmed V and J ends, which lost 6 bases and 0 bases, there was a span of 12 bases. CDR3 sequence reads: CASRPGTVSNQPQHF. CDR3 coding DNA: TGTGCCAGTAGACCCGGGACGGTTAGCAATCAGCCCCAGCATTTT.

This chain uses TRBV7-7 with TRBJ2-1; 8 bases match TRBD2. The CDR3 is 14 residues long. Per the germline V gene, CDR1 is SSHAT and CDR2 is FNYEAQ (reference sequence). Trimming at V came to 0 bases and at J to 11 bases, leaving 6 bases not matched to a gene. The CDR3 nucleotides read TGTGCCAGCAGCTTAGCACGGAGCGGGAGCCAGCAGTTCTTC. It translates to CASSLARSGSQQFF.

With regard to this clone: This specimen includes other DNA sequences encoding the same CDR3. The chain uses TRBV29-1 and TRBJ2-7, with a weak D call TRBD2 (5 bases). CDR1 SQVTM and CDR2 ANQGSEA come from the germline V gene. Between the trimmed V and J ends, which lost 1 base and 1 base, there was a span of 5 bases. CDR3 length: 12 residues. CDR3 coding DNA: TGCAGCGTTGAAGCGGGGTCCTACGAGCAGTACTTC. It translates to CSVEAGSYEQYF.

The J gene is TRBJ1-2, the V gene TRBV25-1; TRBD1 agrees at 7 bases. V gave up 8 bases and J gave up 9 bases; unmatched junction bases: 6. CDR1 and CDR2 (germline): MGHDK, SYGVNS. CDR3 size: 11 residues. The CDR3 here is CASWNRGSYTF. The CDR3 bases are TGTGCCAGCTGGAACAGGGGCAGCTACACCTTC.

The chain couples TRBV18 to TRBJ1-1, with D hard to call. The CDR3 totals 15 residues. In germline, CDR1 is KGHSH, CDR2 LQKENI. V lost 0 bases, J lost 4 bases, and 12 bases lay in between. CDR3 sequence (DNA): TGTGCCAGCTCACCACCTCCGGCTTGGGGCACTGAAGCTTTCTTT. Translated: CASSPPPAWGTEAFF.

V gene TRBV11-2 combines with J gene TRBJ2-5; no firm D call. CDR3 size: 13 residues. Trimming shortened V by 4 bases and J by 4 bases, and 10 bases separated the two germline ends. CDR1 SGHAT and CDR2 FQNNGV come from the germline V gene. The DNA of the CDR3 is TGTGCCAGCAGCTCCTTTTTGGGAGAGACCCAGTACTTC. Protein sequence: CASSSFLGETQYF.

The genes are TRBV4-3 and TRBJ2-3, with 7 bases matching TRBD2. This CDR3 is built from 15 residues. The V gene end was trimmed by 2 bases and the J gene end by 1 base; junction bases not matched to a gene: 3. Germline loops: CDR1 LGHNA, CDR2 YSLEER. The CDR3: CASSQRTRGTDTQYF. The CDR3 nucleotides read TGCGCCAGCAGCCAAAGGACTAGGGGCACAGATACGCAGTATTTT.

This clone was counted between two and nine times. This chain uses TRBV7-9 with TRBJ1-5; no clear D gene. CDR1 and CDR2 from the germline V gene are SEHNR and FQNEAQ (reference sequence). With 6 bases removed from V and 2 bases from J, the gap between germline ends came to 8 bases. The CDR3 consists of 13 residues. Written as DNA, the CDR3 is TGTGCCAGCAGTTGGGCTGGCAATCAGCCCCAGCATTTT. It codes for CASSWAGNQPQHF.